Following are 19 T cell receptor beta chains from one sample sequenced in a study of PD-L1 blockade in urothelial cancer. Here immunoSEQ multiplex PCR was the method, and the copy in TCRdb shows in-frame clones only, minus some. This sample has tens of thousands of clones, with about 88% found just once. Time point specified: peripheral blood 6 weeks after treatment start. The sequencing here drew on PBMCs, taken around atezolizumab (anti-PD-L1) treatment. These receptor sequences come from a man between 60 and 75 years old with urothelial cancer.

The CDR3 region is CASREESSGANVLTF. The DNA for the CDR3 is TGTGCCAGCAGAGAAGAGAGCTCTGGGGCCAACGTCCTGACTTTC. The chain combines TRBV27 with TRBJ2-6; D is undetermined. This CDR3 comprises 15 residues. Germline V gene sequence: CDR1 MNHEY, CDR2 SMNVEV (reference sequence). The V end was cut by 6 bases, the J end by 0 bases, with 9 bases between.

CDR3 in DNA: TGTGCCAGCAGCGTAGACCAGGGGAGCCCCGGGGAGCTGTTTTTT. It codes for CASSVDQGSPGELFF. This chain uses TRBV9 with TRBJ2-2, with D possibly TRBD1 on 6 matching bases. Germline CDR1 is SGDLS and CDR2 is YYNGEE. The length of the CDR3 is 15 residues. Trimming shortened V by 0 bases and J by 6 bases, and 12 bases separated the two germline ends.

The CDR3 DNA reads as TGCGCCAGCAGCTTGGAGCAGGGGTGGCAAGAGACCCAGTACTTC. Protein product: CASSLEQGWQETQYF. The chain joins TRBV5-1 to TRBJ2-5, with D perhaps TRBD1 (6 bases). Germline V CDR1 and CDR2: SGHRS, YFSETQ. Between the trimmed V and J ends, which lost 0 bases and 2 bases, there was a span of 11 bases. The CDR3 contains 15 residues.

This clone was detected only a few times. V gene TRBV2 combines with J gene TRBJ2-7, with a tentative D call TRBD1 (6 bases). The CDR3 covers 15 residues. The germline V and J ends were trimmed by 3 bases and 0 bases, with 12 bases remaining between them. Germline V gene sequence: CDR1 SNHLY, CDR2 FYNNEI. The CDR3 DNA follows: TGTGCCAGCAGTGATTGGCAGGGGAGCTCCTACGAGCAGTACTTC. Its translation is CASSDWQGSSYEQYF. The full variable domain, completed using reference TRBV2 and TRBJ2-7, is EPEVTQTPSHQVTQMGQEVILRCVPISNHLYFYWYRQILGQKVEFLVSFYNNEISEKSEIFDDQFSVERPDGSNFTLKIRSTKLEDSAMYFCASSDWQGSSYEQYFGPGTRLTVT.

This chain joins TRBV5-1 and TRBJ2-7, with D possibly being TRBD1 (6 bases). The ends were cut back, 1 base at V and 6 bases at J, with 17 bases in the middle. This CDR3 contains 15 residues. Germline CDR1 reads SGHRS; CDR2 reads YFSETQ. CDR3 sequence (DNA): TGCGCCAGCAGCTTGCTGGCAGGGGAATCCAGCGAGCAGTACTTC. Amino acids: CASSLLAGESSEQYF.

The rearrangement links TRBV11-2 to TRBJ2-4, with 10 bases matching TRBD2. Germline values: CDR1 SGHAT, CDR2 FQNNGV. J lost 3 bases, V lost 3 bases, and 5 bases had no gene match. The CDR3 runs to 16 residues. The CDR3 is CASSFKAGGGKNIQYF. Written as DNA, the CDR3 is TGTGCCAGCAGCTTTAAAGCGGGAGGGGGCAAAAACATTCAGTACTTC. The variable domain in full, completed from reference TRBV11-2 and TRBJ2-4, reads EAGVAQSPRYKIIEKRQSVAFWCNPISGHATLYWYQQILGQGPKLLIQFQNNGVVDDSQLPKDRFSAERLKGVDSTLKIQPAKLEDSAVYLCASSFKAGGGKNIQYFGAGTRLSVL.

The chain uses TRBV5-4 and TRBJ2-3; a weak D match, TRBD2 (6 bases). V was shortened by 5 bases and J by 4 bases, with 17 bases between the two germline ends. This CDR3 has 15 residues. Germline V gene data show CDR1 as SGHNT and CDR2 as YYREEE (reference sequence). CDR3 sequence (DNA): TGTGCCAGCAGTTCCGGGGGAGGTAGCTCAGATACGCAGTATTTT. Its translation: CASSSGGGSSDTQYF.

The chain combines TRBV10-1 with TRBJ2-1, with 12 nucleotides matching TRBD2. V lost 4 bases to trimming and J lost 4 bases; unmatched junction nucleotides: 5. Per germline, CDR1 WNHNN and CDR2 SYGVQD (reference sequence). The CDR3 loop spans 16 amino acids. CDR3 coding DNA: TGCGCCAGCAGTGCCAGGACTAGCGGGACGTACAATGAGCAGTTCTTC. This encodes CASSARTSGTYNEQFF.

This clone was found once. The chain employs TRBV28 and TRBJ2-1; tentatively, D is TRBD2 (5 bases). CDR1 is MDHEN, CDR2 SYDVKM, per germline. This CDR3 contains 14 residues. V was trimmed by 1 base and J by 8 bases, leaving 12 bases between them. Here the CDR3 DNA reads TGTGCCAGCAGTTTATTAGGAACTAGACATGAGCAGTTCTTC. Protein product: CASSLLGTRHEQFF.

This chain connects TRBV21-1 to TRBJ2-5; TRBD2 reflects the table's D call only, with no check against the DNA. TRBV21-1 is recorded as a pseudogene. The CDR3 consists of 15 residues. The CDR3 spells CASSKLSSGQLSQYF. CDR3 nucleotide sequence: TGTGCCAGCAGCAAGCTGTCTAGCGGTCAATTGTCCCAGTACTTC.

This clone showed up just a few times. V is TRBV11-1 and J is TRBJ2-3; a possible D gene is TRBD2 (5 bases). CDR3 length equals 15 residues. Trimming removed 3 bases from V and 1 base from J, with 11 bases in between. Germline V CDR1 and CDR2: SGHAT, FQDESV (reference sequence). The DNA for the CDR3 is TGTGCCAGCAGCTTCCCCGGGGTTGGCACAGATACGCAGTATTTT. Encoded protein: CASSFPGVGTDTQYF. The variable domain in full, with the rest retrieved from reference TRBV11-1 and TRBJ2-3, is EAEVAQSPRYKITEKSQAVAFWCDPISGHATLYWYRQILGQGPELLVQFQDESVVDDSQLPKDRFSAERLKGVDSTLKIQPAELGDSAMYLCASSFPGVGTDTQYFGPGTRLTVL.

The chain employs TRBV30 and TRBJ2-7; D remains ambiguous. The CDR3 has 11 residues. CDR1 is GTSNPN and CDR2 is SVGIG in the germline V gene (reference sequence). V shed 1 base and J shed 4 bases, with 5 bases lying between them. The CDR3 loop is CAWSDRYEQYF. CDR3 DNA: TGTGCCTGGAGTGACAGATACGAGCAGTACTTC.

V is TRBV2 and J is TRBJ1-1; D remains unclear. This CDR3 is built from 13 residues. Trimming removed 0 bases at V and 1 base at J, with 3 bases between. Germline CDR1 reads SNHLY; CDR2 reads FYNNEI. CDR3 sequence: CASSEAQNTEAFF. The CDR3 bases are TGTGCCAGCAGTGAAGCACAGAACACTGAAGCTTTCTTT. Supplemented by reference TRBV2 and TRBJ1-1, the full variable domain reads EPEVTQTPSHQVTQMGQEVILRCVPISNHLYFYWYRQILGQKVEFLVSFYNNEISEKSEIFDDQFSVERPDGSNFTLKIRSTKLEDSAMYFCASSEAQNTEAFFGQGTRLTVV.

The J gene is TRBJ1-6, the V gene TRBV5-4, with D perhaps TRBD1 (6 bases). This CDR3 contains 14 residues. The V and J ends lost 3 bases and 7 bases respectively, with 11 bases between them. Germline V gene data show CDR1 as SGHNT and CDR2 as YYREEE (reference sequence). CDR3 region: CASSSTGSNSPLHF. The DNA of the CDR3 is TGTGCCAGCAGCTCTACAGGGTCCAATTCACCCCTCCACTTT. Combining the CDR3 with reference TRBV5-4 and TRBJ1-6 gives the whole variable domain ETGVTQSPTHLIKTRGQQVTLRCSSQSGHNTVSWYQQALGQGPQFIFQYYREEENGRGNFPPRFSGLQFPNYSSELNVNALELDDSALYLCASSSTGSNSPLHFGNGTRLTVT.

J is TRBJ2-4 and V is TRBV2; TRBD2 is a possible D gene (5 bases). Trimming shortened V by 6 bases and J by 7 bases, and 16 bases separated the two germline ends. Germline values: CDR1 SNHLY, CDR2 FYNNEI. This CDR3 comprises 14 residues. CDR3 loop: CASRDELVGNIQYF. The CDR3 coding sequence is TGTGCCAGCAGGGACGAACTAGTAGGGAACATTCAGTACTTC.

This clone occurred a few times. The CDR3 DNA follows: TGTGCCAGCAGCGAGCGGGAAATGCGGGTTGATGAGCAGTTCTTC. As protein: CASSEREMRVDEQFF. V is TRBV6-5 and J is TRBJ2-1; 7 nucleotides agree with TRBD2. The V gene's germline CDR1 is MNHEY and CDR2 SVGAGI. The CDR3 sequence is 15 residues long. V was pared by 6 bases and J by 8 bases, with 13 bases of the junction left unmatched.

The V and J genes are TRBV5-6 and TRBJ2-1; D uncertain. The CDR3 is made up of 14 amino acids. CDR1 and CDR2 (germline): SGHDT, YYEEEE. Trimming stripped 0 bases from V and 5 bases from J, with 9 bases between. CDR3 amino acids: CASSLASVNNEQFF. The CDR3 DNA is TGTGCCAGCAGCTTGGCAAGCGTCAACAATGAGCAGTTCTTC.

J is TRBJ1-6 and V is TRBV27; 10 nucleotides agree with TRBD1. The CDR3 runs 14 residues. Germline trimming cut 5 bases from V and 9 bases from J; bases unmatched to any gene: 4. Per the germline V gene, CDR1 is MNHEY and CDR2 is SMNVEV (reference sequence). In nucleotides, the CDR3 is TGTGCCAGCAGTCTCCGGGACAGGGGTTCACCCCTCCACTTT. It specifies CASSLRDRGSPLHF.

J is TRBJ1-4 and V is TRBV5-5; 7 bases agree with TRBD1. The CDR3 has 14 residues. Germline V CDR1 and CDR2: SGHKS, YYEKEE (reference sequence). Trimming removed 2 bases from V and 8 bases from J; junction bases left unmatched: 6. The CDR3 nucleotides are TGTGCCAGCAGCTTTTCCAGGGGGGAAGAAAAACTGTTTTTT. Translation gives CASSFSRGEEKLFF.